Listed below are T cell receptor beta chains from one sample, sequenced in a study of technical replicates of blood from a handful of donors. Assay: immunoSEQ multiplex PCR; the TCRdb copy retains only in-frame clones and omits some. The table records about 73,000 clones, 85% to 95% of them present only once. The material sequenced was T cells isolated from PBMCs. The receptors were sampled from a human donor in good health. CDR3s include the opening cysteine and the closing phenylalanine or tryptophan. The order of the fields is CDR3 protein, D gene, V gene, J gene. A D gene is named only where the DNA matches it firmly.

CASSHLTGGNQPQHF	TRBD1	TRBV4-1	TRBJ1-5
CASSASGGYWEQYF	TRBD2	TRBV28	TRBJ2-7
CASKDMTGADTQYF	NA	TRBV2	TRBJ2-3
CATSRVGDSGSPTKQETQYF	TRBD2	TRBV15	TRBJ2-5
CASSEGGGSSYEQYF	NA	TRBV2	TRBJ2-7
CASSLGQSNTEAFF	NA	TRBV5-1	TRBJ1-1
CASGPAWYSNQPQHF	NA	TRBV6-1	TRBJ1-5
CASSSLGGGLAPLHF	NA	TRBV5-1	TRBJ1-6
CASSPPVVGQMNTEAFF	NA	TRBV5-6	TRBJ1-1
CASSRSSGGWPDTQYF	TRBD2	TRBV5-1	TRBJ2-3
CASSKEDRRRIEVRETEAFF	NA	TRBV21-1	TRBJ1-1
CASSERDYGYTF	NA	TRBV2	TRBJ1-2
CASSPDRVGYNEQFF	TRBD1	TRBV6-5	TRBJ2-1
CASSRTPTSGRSTDTQYF	TRBD2	TRBV2	TRBJ2-3
CASGQGLGETQYF	TRBD1	TRBV7-9	TRBJ2-5
CASRPGQVNQPQHF	NA	TRBV28	TRBJ1-5